A selection of T cell receptor beta chains follows, all from one sample in a study of response to subunit inactivated influenza vaccine. TCRdb called the RT-PCR reads again in MiXCR, with one record for every CDR3 protein. The repertoire holds about 310,000 distinct CDR3 sequences, with approximately 20% as singletons. The starting material was PBMCs from blood, obtained about 19 months after vaccination. The origin of the receptors is a man between 50 and 70 years old who received an inactivated influenza vaccine. Both conserved end residues are part of each CDR3. The D gene is left open where the match is weak. Rows give clone size only sometimes, using once, few, many, or a class for an expanded clone.

clone_size	d_call	v_call	j_call	cdr3_nt	cdr3_aa
.	TRBD1	TRBV28	TRBJ1-1	TGTGCCACCAAACAGGGGGCGCGGGGCACTGAAGCTTTCTTT	CATKQGARGTEAFF
.	.	TRBV12-3/TRBV12-4	TRBJ2-3	TGTGCCAGCAGTCCCAACCTAGCTGGCACAGATACGCAGTATTTT	CASSPNLAGTDTQYF
.	TRBD2	TRBV27	TRBJ2-1	TGTGCCAGCAGTTTATCGACTAGCGGGATCAGTGAGCAGTTCTTC	CASSLSTSGISEQFF
many	.	TRBV5-1	TRBJ1-1	TGCGCCAGCAGCACGGAAGGGGGAGTGAACACTGAAGCTTTCTTT	CASSTEGGVNTEAFF
once	TRBD2	TRBV5-4	TRBJ2-3	TGTGCCAGCAGCCCTAGGACTAGCGGGAGAGCAGATACGCAGTATTTT	CASSPRTSGRADTQYF
many	.	TRBV28	TRBJ1-2	TGTGCCAGCAGCGCAGTTGGGGGGGTTGATGGCTACACCTTC	CASSAVGGVDGYTF
few	.	TRBV5-1	TRBJ2-2	TGCGCCAGCAGCTTTGGCAGGGCGAACAGCGGGGAGCTGTTTTTT	CASSFGRANSGELFF
few	.	TRBV29-1	TRBJ1-1	TGCAGCGCGGGGGATAACACTGAAGCTTTCTTT	CSAGDNTEAFF
.	.	TRBV7-8	TRBJ1-5	TGTGCCAGCAGCTTAACTTCAAACAATCAGCCCCAGCATTTT	CASSLTSNNQPQHF
.	TRBD2	TRBV20-1	TRBJ2-3	TGCAGTGCTAGAGCCATAGCGGGAGCATTTGATACGCAGTATTTT	CSARAIAGAFDTQYF
few	.	TRBV7-2	TRBJ1-6	TGTGCCAGCAGCACAGAGTCCCCGGGCTCACCCCTCCACTTT	CASSTESPGSPLHF
many	.	TRBV2	TRBJ2-7	TGTGCCAGCAGTGAAGACAGTAACTACGAGCAGTACTTC	CASSEDSNYEQYF
.	TRBD1	TRBV7-2	TRBJ1-6	TGTGCCAGCACCCAGATCAGGGGGCTTTCACCCCTCCACTTT	CASTQIRGLSPLHF
.	.	TRBV29-1	TRBJ2-3	TGCAGCGTACAGATATCCCTTGATGCGCAGTATTTT	CSVQISLDAQYF
.	.	TRBV3-1	TRBJ1-1	TGTGCCAGCAGCCTCCGGGACACGGGGAACACTGAAGCTTTCTTT	CASSLRDTGNTEAFF
many	.	TRBV7-9	TRBJ1-6	TGTGCCAGCAGTAGTGACGGAGGATCACCCCTCCACTTT	CASSSDGGSPLHF
.	TRBD1	TRBV7-9	TRBJ1-1	TGTGCCAGCAGCACCAACGGACAGGGCCCTTACACTGAAGCTTTCTTT	CASSTNGQGPYTEAFF
.	.	TRBV15	TRBJ1-4	TGTGCCACCAGCAGAGTACCCCGGGCGACTAATGAAAAACTGTTTTTT	CATSRVPRATNEKLFF
.	.	TRBV10-3	TRBJ2-3	TGTGCCATCAGTGGTCAGGCGGCAGATACGCAGTATTTT	CAISGQAADTQYF
.	TRBD2	TRBV6-2/TRBV6-3	TRBJ2-7	TGTGCCAGCAGTTATGTTCTGGGTGCTAGCGGGAGAACCGCCTACGAGCAGTACTTC	CASSYVLGASGRTAYEQYF
.	TRBD1	TRBV7-2	TRBJ2-2	TGTGCCAGCAGCAGAGACAGGGGGCGAGGCACCGGGGAGCTGTTTTTT	CASSRDRGRGTGELFF
.	.	TRBV28	TRBJ2-5	TGTGCCAGCACCTCCGGACAGCTACAAGAGACCCAGTACTTC	CASTSGQLQETQYF
.	.	TRBV25-1	TRBJ2-7	TGTGCCAGCAGCAACCGTAATGTCGAGCAGTACTTC	CASSNRNVEQYF
.	.	TRBV18	TRBJ2-7	TGTGCCAGCTCCCAAGGGCAGTACGAGCAGTACTTC	CASSQGQYEQYF
medium-sized	.	TRBV6-2/TRBV6-3	TRBJ1-5	TGTGCCAGCAGTCGGAGGGCTGACAATCAGCCCCAGCATTTT	CASSRRADNQPQHF
few	.	TRBV15	TRBJ2-7	TGTGCCACCAGCAGAGACTCTGGGGCCTACGAGCAGTACTTC	CATSRDSGAYEQYF
few	TRBD2	TRBV6-1	TRBJ2-1	TGTGCCAGCAGTAGGTATGGGGGAGGGCGCTACAATGAGCAGTTCTTC	CASSRYGGGRYNEQFF
.	.	TRBV3-1	TRBJ1-1	TGTGCCAGCAGCCCGACGTTGGGGTCTGAAGCTTTCTTT	CASSPTLGSEAFF
.	.	TRBV29-1	TRBJ2-3	TGCAGCGTGGCAGAGAGCACAGATACGCAGTATTTT	CSVAESTDTQYF